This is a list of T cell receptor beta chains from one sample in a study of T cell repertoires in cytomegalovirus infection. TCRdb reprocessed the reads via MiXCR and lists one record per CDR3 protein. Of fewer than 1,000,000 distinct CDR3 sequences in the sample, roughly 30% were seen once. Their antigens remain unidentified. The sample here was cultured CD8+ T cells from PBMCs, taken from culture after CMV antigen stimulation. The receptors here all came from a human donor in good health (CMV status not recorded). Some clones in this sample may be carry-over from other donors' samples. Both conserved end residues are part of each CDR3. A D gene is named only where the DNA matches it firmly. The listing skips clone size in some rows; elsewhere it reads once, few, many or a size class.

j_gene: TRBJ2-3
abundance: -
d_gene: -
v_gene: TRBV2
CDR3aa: CASNVGVVQYF
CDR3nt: TGTGCCAGCAATGTCGGGGTGGTTCAGTATTTT

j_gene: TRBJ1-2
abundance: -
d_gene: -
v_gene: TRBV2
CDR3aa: CASSEGPNNYGYTF
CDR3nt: TGTGCCAGCAGTGAGGGACCCAATAACTATGGCTACACCTTC

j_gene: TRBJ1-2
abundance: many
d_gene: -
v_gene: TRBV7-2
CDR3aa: CASSFGRYNGYTF
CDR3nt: TGTGCCAGCAGCTTCGGCCGTTACAATGGCTACACCTTC

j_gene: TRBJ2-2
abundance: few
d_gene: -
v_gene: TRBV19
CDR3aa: CASTPSTGFAGELFF
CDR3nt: TGTGCCAGTACCCCCTCGACGGGGTTCGCCGGGGAGCTGTTTTTT

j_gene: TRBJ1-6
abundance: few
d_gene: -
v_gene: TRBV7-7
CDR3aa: CASSFLGFNSPLHF
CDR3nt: TGTGCTAGCAGCTTTTTGGGTTTCAATTCACCCCTCCACTTT

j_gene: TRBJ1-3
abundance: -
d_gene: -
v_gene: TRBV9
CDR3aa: CASSASGNGNTIYF
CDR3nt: TGTGCCAGCAGCGCGTCGGGGAACGGAAACACCATATATTTT

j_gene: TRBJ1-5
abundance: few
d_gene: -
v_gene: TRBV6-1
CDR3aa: CASSERGAGNQPQHF
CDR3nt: TGTGCCAGCAGCGAACGGGGGGCCGGGAATCAGCCCCAGCATTTT

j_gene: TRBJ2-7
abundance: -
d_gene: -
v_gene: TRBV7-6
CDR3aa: CASSSGGGAAYEQYF
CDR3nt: TGTGCCAGCAGCTCCGGAGGGGGGGCGGCCTACGAGCAGTACTTC

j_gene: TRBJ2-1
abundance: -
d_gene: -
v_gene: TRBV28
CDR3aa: CATDPRSYNEQFF
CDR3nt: TGTGCCACCGACCCGCGCTCCTACAATGAGCAGTTCTTC

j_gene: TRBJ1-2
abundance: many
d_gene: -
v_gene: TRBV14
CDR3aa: CASSHLDRVGYGYTF
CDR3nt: TGTGCCAGCAGCCACTTGGATCGGGTTGGCTATGGCTACACCTTC

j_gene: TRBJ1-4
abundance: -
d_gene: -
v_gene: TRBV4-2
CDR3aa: CASSQDDELFF
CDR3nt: TGTGCCAGCAGCCAAGACGACGAGCTGTTTTTT

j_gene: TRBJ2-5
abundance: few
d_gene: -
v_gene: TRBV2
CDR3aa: CASSDRFQETQYF
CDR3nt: TGTGCCAGCAGTGACAGGTTCCAAGAGACCCAGTACTTC

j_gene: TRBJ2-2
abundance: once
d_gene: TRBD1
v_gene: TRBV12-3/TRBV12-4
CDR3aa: CPGQGNTGELFF
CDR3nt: TGCCCGGGACAGGGGAACACCGGGGAGCTGTTTTTT

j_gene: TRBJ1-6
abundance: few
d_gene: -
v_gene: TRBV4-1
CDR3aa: CASSQGTLSDSPLHF
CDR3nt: TGCGCCAGCAGCCAAGGAACATTAAGTGATTCACCCCTCCACTTT

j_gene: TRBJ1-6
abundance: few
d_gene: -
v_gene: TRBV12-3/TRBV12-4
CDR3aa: CASSFLLPSTTGESSYNSPLHF
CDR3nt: TGTGCCAGCAGTTTCCTACTACCCTCTACGACAGGCGAAAGCTCCTATAATTCACCCCTCCACTTT

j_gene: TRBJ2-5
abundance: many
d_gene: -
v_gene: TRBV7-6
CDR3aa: CASSLSETRGQETQYF
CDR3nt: TGTGCCAGCAGCTTATCAGAGACACGGGGGCAAGAGACCCAGTACTTC

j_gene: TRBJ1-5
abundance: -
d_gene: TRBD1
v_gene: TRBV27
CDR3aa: CASSLGGGWRNQPQHF
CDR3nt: TGTGCCAGCAGTTTGGGAGGGGGCTGGAGAAATCAGCCCCAGCATTTT

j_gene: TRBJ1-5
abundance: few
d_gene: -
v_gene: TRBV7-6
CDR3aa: CASSLLGTKQPQHF
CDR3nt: TGTGCCAGCAGCTTATTAGGGACCAAACAGCCCCAGCATTTT

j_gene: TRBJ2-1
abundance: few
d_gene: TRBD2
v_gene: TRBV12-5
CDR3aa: CASGFGGDGQVYNEQFF
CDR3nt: TGTGCTAGTGGTTTTGGGGGGGACGGCCAGGTGTACAATGAGCAGTTCTTC

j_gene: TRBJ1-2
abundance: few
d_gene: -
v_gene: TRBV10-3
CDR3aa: CAISESIGQDYGYTF
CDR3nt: TGTGCCATCAGTGAGTCGATTGGCCAGGACTATGGCTACACCTTC

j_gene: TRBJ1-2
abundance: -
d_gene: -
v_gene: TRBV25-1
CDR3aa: CASSPRTSTAANYGYTF
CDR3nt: TGTGCCAGCAGCCCACGGACATCAACCGCAGCTAACTATGGCTACACCTTC

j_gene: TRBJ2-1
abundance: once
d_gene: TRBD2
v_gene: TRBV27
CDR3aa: CASSSLADPYNEQFF
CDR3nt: TGTGCCAGCAGTTCCCTAGCGGATCCTTACAATGAGCAGTTCTTC

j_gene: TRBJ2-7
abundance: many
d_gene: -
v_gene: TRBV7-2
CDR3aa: CASSPDSPSSAYEQYF
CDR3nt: TGTGCCAGCAGCCCCGACTCTCCCAGTTCTGCCTACGAGCAGTACTTC

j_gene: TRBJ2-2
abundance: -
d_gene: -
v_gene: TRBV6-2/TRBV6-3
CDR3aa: CASSTSDPGHGTGELFF
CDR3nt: TGTGCCAGCAGTACCTCCGACCCAGGGCATGGCACCGGGGAGCTGTTTTTT

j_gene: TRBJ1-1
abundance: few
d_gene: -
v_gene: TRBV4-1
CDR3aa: CASSQTSDGNTEAFF
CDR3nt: TGCGCCAGCAGCCAGACCTCGGACGGAAACACTGAAGCTTTCTTT

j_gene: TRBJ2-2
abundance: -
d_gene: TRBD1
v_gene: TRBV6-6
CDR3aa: CASLDPGDRHFTGELFF
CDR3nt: TGTGCCAGTCTCGACCCTGGGGACAGACACTTCACCGGGGAGCTGTTTTTT

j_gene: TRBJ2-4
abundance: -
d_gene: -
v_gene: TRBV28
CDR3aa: CASSPASGQNKNIQYF
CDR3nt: TGTGCCAGCAGTCCCGCCTCTGGACAAAACAAAAACATTCAGTACTTC

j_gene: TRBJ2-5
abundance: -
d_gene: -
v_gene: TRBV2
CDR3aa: CASSDGSDQETQYF
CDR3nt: TGTGCCAGCAGTGATGGTAGCGACCAAGAGACCCAGTACTTC

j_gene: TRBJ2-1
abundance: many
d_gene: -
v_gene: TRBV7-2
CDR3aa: CASVPGPRSYNEQFF
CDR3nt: TGTGCCAGCGTACCGGGACCCCGCTCCTACAATGAGCAGTTCTTC

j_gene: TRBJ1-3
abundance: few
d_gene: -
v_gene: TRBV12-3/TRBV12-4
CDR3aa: CATESTAGNTIYF
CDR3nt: TGTGCCACCGAATCGACAGCTGGAAACACCATATATTTT

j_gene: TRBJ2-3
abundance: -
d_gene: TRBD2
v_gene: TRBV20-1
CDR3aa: CSAEDGTSGDTDTQYF
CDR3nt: TGCAGTGCTGAGGACGGGACTAGCGGGGACACAGATACGCAGTATTTT

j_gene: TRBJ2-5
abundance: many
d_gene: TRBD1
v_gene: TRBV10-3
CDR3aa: CAISVDRATQETQYF
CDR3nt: TGTGCCATCAGTGTGGACAGGGCTACACAAGAGACCCAGTACTTC

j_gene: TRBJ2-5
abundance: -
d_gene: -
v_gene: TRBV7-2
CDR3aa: CASEGGLGMGTQYF
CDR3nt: TGTGCCTCGGAGGGGGGGCTGGGGATGGGGACCCAGTACTTC

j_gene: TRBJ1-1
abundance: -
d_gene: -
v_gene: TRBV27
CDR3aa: CASSLSNIEEAFF
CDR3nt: TGTGCCAGCAGTTTATCGAACATTGAAGAAGCTTTCTTT

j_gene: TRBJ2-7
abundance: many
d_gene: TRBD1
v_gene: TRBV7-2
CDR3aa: CASSLDRAPYEQYF
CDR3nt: TGTGCCAGCAGCTTGGACAGGGCTCCCTACGAGCAGTACTTC

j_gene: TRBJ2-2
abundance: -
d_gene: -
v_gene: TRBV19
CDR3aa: CASTHAEELFF
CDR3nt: TGTGCCAGTACCCACGCCGAGGAGCTGTTTTTT

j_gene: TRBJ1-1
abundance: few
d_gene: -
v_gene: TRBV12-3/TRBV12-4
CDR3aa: CASSFSRESEAFF
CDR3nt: TGTGCCAGCAGTTTCTCCAGGGAATCTGAAGCTTTCTTT

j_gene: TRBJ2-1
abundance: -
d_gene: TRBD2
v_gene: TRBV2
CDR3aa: CASSRVLRASGGAHNEQFF
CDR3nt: TGTGCCAGCAGTAGGGTTCTTCGCGCTAGCGGGGGGGCCCACAATGAGCAGTTCTTC

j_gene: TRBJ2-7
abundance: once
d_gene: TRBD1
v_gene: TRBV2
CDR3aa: CASRGRDRTTHEQYF
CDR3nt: TGTGCCAGCAGAGGCCGGGACAGGACTACCCACGAGCAGTACTTC

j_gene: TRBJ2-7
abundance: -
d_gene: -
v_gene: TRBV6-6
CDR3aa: CASSMTVANSYEQYF
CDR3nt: TGTGCCAGCAGCATGACAGTGGCGAACTCCTACGAGCAGTACTTC

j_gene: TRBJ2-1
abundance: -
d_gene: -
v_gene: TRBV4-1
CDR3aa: CASSQMTNNEQFF
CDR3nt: TGCGCCAGCAGCCAGATGACTAACAATGAGCAGTTCTTC

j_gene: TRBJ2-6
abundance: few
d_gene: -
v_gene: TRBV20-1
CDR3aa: CSARDTGSGANVLTF
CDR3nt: TGCAGTGCTAGAGATACGGGGTCTGGGGCCAACGTCCTGACTTTC

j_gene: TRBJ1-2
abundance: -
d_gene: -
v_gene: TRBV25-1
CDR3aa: CASSEQYRHYGYTF
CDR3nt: TGTGCCAGCAGTGAACAATACAGGCACTATGGCTACACCTTC

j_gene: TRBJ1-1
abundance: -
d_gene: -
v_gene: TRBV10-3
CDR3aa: CAISESRGAFF
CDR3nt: TGTGCCATCAGTGAGTCCCGGGGAGCTTTCTTT

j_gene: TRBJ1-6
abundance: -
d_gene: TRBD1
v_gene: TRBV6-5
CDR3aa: CASSSPFTGGIMRSPLHF
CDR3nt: TGTGCCAGCAGTTCGCCTTTTACAGGGGGCATAATGCGTTCACCCCTCCACTTT